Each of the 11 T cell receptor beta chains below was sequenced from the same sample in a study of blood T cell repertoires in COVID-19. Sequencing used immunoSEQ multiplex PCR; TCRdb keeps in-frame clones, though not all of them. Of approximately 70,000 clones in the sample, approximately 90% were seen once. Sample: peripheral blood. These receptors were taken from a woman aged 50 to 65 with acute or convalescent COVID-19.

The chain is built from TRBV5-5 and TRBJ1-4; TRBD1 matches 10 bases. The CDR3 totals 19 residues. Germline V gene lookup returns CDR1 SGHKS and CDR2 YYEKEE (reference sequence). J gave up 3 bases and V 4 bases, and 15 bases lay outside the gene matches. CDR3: CASSKTGTGASSANEKLFF. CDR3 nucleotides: TGTGCCAGCAGCAAGACCGGGACAGGGGCCTCGTCGGCTAATGAAAAACTGTTTTTT. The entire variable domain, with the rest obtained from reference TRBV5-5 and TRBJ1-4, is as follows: DAGVTQSPTHLIKTRGQQVTLRCSPISGHKSVSWYQQVLGQGPQFIFQYYEKEERGRGNFPDRFSARQFPNYSSELNVNALLLGDSALYLCASSKTGTGASSANEKLFFGSGTQLSVL.

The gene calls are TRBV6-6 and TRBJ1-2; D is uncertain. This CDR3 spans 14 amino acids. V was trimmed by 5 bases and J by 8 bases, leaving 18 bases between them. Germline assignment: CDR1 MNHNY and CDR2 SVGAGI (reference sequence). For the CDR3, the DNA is TGTGCCAGCAGTCCCCCGGGAACCCCGGAGGGCTACACCTTC. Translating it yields CASSPPGTPEGYTF.

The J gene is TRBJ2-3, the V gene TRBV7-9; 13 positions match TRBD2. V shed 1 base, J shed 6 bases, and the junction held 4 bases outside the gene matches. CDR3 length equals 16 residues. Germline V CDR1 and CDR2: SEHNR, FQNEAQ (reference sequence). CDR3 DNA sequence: TGTGCCAGCAGCTTAGGACTAGCGGGGGGCCTCGATACGCAGTATTTT. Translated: CASSLGLAGGLDTQYF.

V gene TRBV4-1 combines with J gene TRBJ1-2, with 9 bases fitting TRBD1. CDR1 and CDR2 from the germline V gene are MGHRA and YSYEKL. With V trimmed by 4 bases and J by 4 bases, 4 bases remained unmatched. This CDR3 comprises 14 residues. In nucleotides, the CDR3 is TGCGCCAGCAGCCCTCCGACAGGGGGCTATGGCTACACCTTC. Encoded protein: CASSPPTGGYGYTF.

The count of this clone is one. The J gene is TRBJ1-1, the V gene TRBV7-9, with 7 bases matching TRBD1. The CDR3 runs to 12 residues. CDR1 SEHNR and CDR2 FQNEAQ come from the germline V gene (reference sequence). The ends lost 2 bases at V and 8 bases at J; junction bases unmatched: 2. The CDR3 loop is CASSLPDREAFF. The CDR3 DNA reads TGTGCCAGCAGCTTACCGGACAGGGAAGCTTTCTTT.

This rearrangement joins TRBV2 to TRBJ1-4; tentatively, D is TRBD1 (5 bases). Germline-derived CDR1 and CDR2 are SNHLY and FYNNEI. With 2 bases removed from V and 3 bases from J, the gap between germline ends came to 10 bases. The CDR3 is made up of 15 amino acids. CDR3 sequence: CASSEFGDSNEKLFF. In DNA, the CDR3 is TGTGCCAGCAGTGAATTTGGGGACTCTAATGAAAAACTGTTTTTT.

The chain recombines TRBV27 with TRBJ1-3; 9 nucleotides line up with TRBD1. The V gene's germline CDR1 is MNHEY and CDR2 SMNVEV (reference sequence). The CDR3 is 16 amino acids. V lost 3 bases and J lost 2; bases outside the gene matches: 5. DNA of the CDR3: TGTGCCAGCAGTTTCCTACAGGGGGCGCCTGGAAACACCATATATTTT. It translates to CASSFLQGAPGNTIYF.

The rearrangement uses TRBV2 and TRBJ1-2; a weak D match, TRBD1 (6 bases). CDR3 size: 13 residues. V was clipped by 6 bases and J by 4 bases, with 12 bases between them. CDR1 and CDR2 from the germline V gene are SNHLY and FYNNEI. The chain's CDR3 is CASSGDIFYGYTF. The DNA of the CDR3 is TGTGCCAGCAGCGGGGACATTTTCTATGGCTACACCTTC.

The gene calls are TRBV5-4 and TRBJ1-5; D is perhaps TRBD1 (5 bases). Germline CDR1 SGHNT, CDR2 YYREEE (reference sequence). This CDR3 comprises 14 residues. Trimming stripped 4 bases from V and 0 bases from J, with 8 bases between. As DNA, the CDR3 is TGTGCCAGCAGCCCTGACAGTAGCAATCAGCCCCAGCATTTT. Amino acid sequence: CASSPDSSNQPQHF. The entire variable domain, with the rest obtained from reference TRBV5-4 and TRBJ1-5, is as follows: ETGVTQSPTHLIKTRGQQVTLRCSSQSGHNTVSWYQQALGQGPQFIFQYYREEENGRGNFPPRFSGLQFPNYSSELNVNALELDDSALYLCASSPDSSNQPQHFGDGTRLSIL.

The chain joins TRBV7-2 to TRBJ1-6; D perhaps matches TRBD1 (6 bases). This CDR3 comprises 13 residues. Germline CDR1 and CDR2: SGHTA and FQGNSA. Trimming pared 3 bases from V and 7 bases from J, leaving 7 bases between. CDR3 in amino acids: CASSLDSNSPLHF. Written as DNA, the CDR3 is TGTGCCAGCAGCTTGGACAGCAATTCACCCCTCCACTTT.

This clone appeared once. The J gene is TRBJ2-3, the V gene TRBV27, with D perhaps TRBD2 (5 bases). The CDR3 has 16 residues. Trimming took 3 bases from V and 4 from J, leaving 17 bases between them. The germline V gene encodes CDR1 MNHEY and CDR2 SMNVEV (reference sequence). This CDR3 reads CASSFRAEGLADTQYF. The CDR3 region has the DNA TGTGCCAGCAGTTTTAGGGCCGAGGGCCTTGCAGATACGCAGTATTTT.